The table lists the clone carrying this T cell receptor (beta chain) with a few counts. The antigen is undetermined. This CDR3 is built from 14 residues. V dropped 0 bases and J dropped 6; count of bases not matched to a gene: 3. CDR1 SGHDT and CDR2 YYEEEE come from the germline V gene. The data stem from a study of T cell repertoires in cytomegalovirus infection. Study-level information: Matching HLA type, along with CMV infection, was indicated by public TCR beta signatures.

TCRdb redid the calling of the reads with MiXCR, one entry per CDR3 protein. This sample has 100,000 to 150,000 distinct CDR3 sequences; about 24% occur once, and the top ten carry roughly 35%. The TCR sequence derives from a human donor in good health (CMV status not recorded). Some clones in this sample may be carry-over from other donors' samples. The chain employs TRBV5-6 and TRBJ2-1, with 7 bases fitting TRBD2. Sequenced: PBMCs, sequenced either directly or after in vitro stimulation (not recorded which). CDR3 protein: CASSLAGGGNEQFF. CDR3 in DNA: TGTGCCAGCAGCTTGGCGGGAGGTGGCAATGAGCAGTTCTTC.